These 16 T cell receptor beta chains were sequenced from one sample in a study of blood T cell repertoires in COVID-19. Using immunoSEQ multiplex PCR, the repertoire was profiled, and TCRdb retains in-frame clones only, with some absent. This sample yields about 150,000 clones, of which around 90% are seen a single time; about 4.1% belongs to the top ten. Material for sequencing was peripheral blood. These TCRs come from a woman aged 60-75 years with active or convalescent COVID-19.

This chain joins TRBV7-2 and TRBJ2-7, with 8 bases lining up with TRBD1. Looked up from germline, CDR1 is SGHTA and CDR2 is FQGNSA. The CDR3 is 16 amino acids. Germline trimming cut 6 bases from V and 0 bases from J; bases unmatched to any gene: 10. The CDR3 nucleotides read TGTGCCAGCAGTATGCTGGGACAGGCCCTCTCCTACGAGCAGTACTTC. Translated: CASSMLGQALSYEQYF. Looking up the rest from reference TRBV7-2 and TRBJ2-7 gives the full variable domain: GAGVSQSPSNKVTEKGKDVELRCDPISGHTALYWYRQSLGQGLEFLIYFQGNSAPDKSGLPSDRFSAERTGGSVSTLTIQRTQQEDSAVYLCASSMLGQALSYEQYFGPGTRLTVT.

The chain uses TRBV4-3 and TRBJ1-2; a possible D gene is TRBD1 (6 bases). Germline CDR1 LGHNA, CDR2 YSLEER. The CDR3 extends over 16 amino acids. The ends were cut back, 3 bases at V and 4 bases at J, with 18 bases in the middle. CDR3 nucleotides: TGCGCCAGCAGCCAGCTTTGGCGGGGGGCAAGCTATGGCTACACCTTC. Translated, it gives CASSQLWRGASYGYTF.

The chain couples TRBV18 to TRBJ1-4; 9 bases agree with TRBD1. Germline assignment: CDR1 KGHSH and CDR2 LQKENI. The CDR3 is 15 amino acids. Losses at the gene ends were 5 bases for V and 8 bases for J; bases not matched to a gene: 9. CDR3 residues: CASSTNRDRVEKLFF. The CDR3 DNA reads as TGTGCCAGCTCAACCAACCGGGACAGGGTCGAAAAACTGTTTTTT. The full variable domain, in which reference TRBV18 and TRBJ1-4 provide the parts outside the CDR3, is NAGVMQNPRHLVRRRGQEARLRCSPMKGHSHVYWYRQLPEEGLKFMVYLQKENIIDESGMPKERFSAEFPKEGPSILRIQQVVRGDSAAYFCASSTNRDRVEKLFFGSGTQLSVL.

V gene TRBV2 combines with J gene TRBJ2-1; 16 bases align to TRBD2. From germline, CDR1 is SNHLY and CDR2 FYNNEI. Trimming took 4 bases from V and 7 from J; bases not matched to a gene: 10. This CDR3 region has 18 residues. The CDR3 sequence is CASSAPGLAGGQVNEQFF. DNA for the CDR3: TGTGCCAGCAGTGCTCCGGGACTAGCGGGGGGGCAGGTAAATGAGCAGTTCTTC.

The chain is built from TRBV19 and TRBJ2-1; 10 bases line up with TRBD1. The germline V gene has CDR1 LNHDA and CDR2 SQIVND (reference sequence). J lost 3 bases, V lost 5 bases, and 16 bases had no gene match. This CDR3 has 19 amino acids. In nucleotides, the CDR3 is TGTGCCAGTAGTCCACACCTTTTTAGACAGGGGGCTGGCTACAATGAGCAGTTCTTC. Amino acid sequence: CASSPHLFRQGAGYNEQFF.

The rearrangement joins TRBV5-1 to TRBJ1-5, with D possibly matching TRBD1 (6 bases). V was cut by 4 bases and J by 8 bases, with 19 bases left in between. The CDR3 totals 15 residues. CDR1 is SGHRS and CDR2 is YFSETQ in the germline V gene. CDR3 sequence: CASSRGGTESEPQHF. The CDR3, as DNA: TGCGCCAGCAGCAGGGGGGGGACCGAGTCTGAGCCCCAGCATTTT.

The V call is TRBV9, the J call TRBJ2-7; 7 nucleotides align to TRBD1. J lost 1 base, V lost 0 bases, and 4 bases had no gene match. Germline CDR1 reads SGDLS; CDR2 reads YYNGEE. This CDR3 has 15 amino acids. The CDR3, as DNA: TGTGCCAGCAGCGTAGAAACAGGGGTATCCTACGAGCAGTACTTC. Its protein is CASSVETGVSYEQYF.

The gene calls are TRBV5-1 and TRBJ2-5; tentative D call: TRBD1 (6 bases). From germline, CDR1 is SGHRS and CDR2 YFSETQ. The V and J ends lost 1 base and 0 bases respectively, with 10 bases between them. CDR3 length: 15 residues. The CDR3 DNA is TGCGCCAGCAGCTTGTCAGGGGCCTACCAAGAGACCCAGTACTTC. Translation gives CASSLSGAYQETQYF.

J is TRBJ2-7 and V is TRBV4-3; 9 positions match TRBD1. Germline trimming cut 3 bases from V and 6 bases from J; bases unmatched to any gene: 15. Germline values: CDR1 LGHNA, CDR2 YSLEER. CDR3 length: 17 residues. CDR3 sequence (DNA): TGCGCCAGCAGCCAGCTCCTCCTCCGGGACAGGGTGGGCGAGCAGTACTTC. Its translation: CASSQLLLRDRVGEQYF.

The chain is built from TRBV4-3 and TRBJ2-5; a possible D gene is TRBD2 (6 bases). V shed 1 base and J shed 5 bases, with 17 bases lying between them. Germline V gene lookup returns CDR1 LGHNA and CDR2 YSLEER. This CDR3 has 16 amino acids. The CDR3: CASSQGSPGRVETQYF. CDR3 coding DNA: TGCGCCAGCAGCCAAGGTAGTCCCGGGAGAGTCGAGACCCAGTACTTC.

The rearrangement joins TRBV5-1 to TRBJ2-5; tentative D call: TRBD1 (6 bases). The germline CDR1 and CDR2 sequences are SGHRS and YFSETQ. The V gene lost 0 bases and the J gene lost 0 bases, with 9 bases spanning the gap. This CDR3 is 15 amino acids long. The CDR3 sequence: CASSLGGLYQETQYF. The CDR3 region has the DNA TGCGCCAGCAGCTTGGGGGGGCTATACCAAGAGACCCAGTACTTC. Full variable domain (missing parts from reference TRBV5-1 and TRBJ2-5): KAGVTQTPRYLIKTRGQQVTLSCSPISGHRSVSWYQQTPGQGLQFLFEYFSETQRNKGNFPGRFSGRQFSNSRSEMNVSTLELGDSALYLCASSLGGLYQETQYFGPGTRLLVL.

This chain joins TRBV11-2 and TRBJ1-1, with D possibly being TRBD1 (6 bases). V lost 1 base, J lost 4 bases, and 10 bases lay in between. CDR1 SGHAT and CDR2 FQNNGV come from the germline V gene. The CDR3 runs 14 residues. The CDR3 loop reads CASSLAGAGTEAFF. The CDR3 DNA reads as TGTGCCAGCAGCTTAGCAGGGGCAGGCACTGAAGCTTTCTTT. The full variable domain, completed using reference TRBV11-2 and TRBJ1-1, is EAGVAQSPRYKIIEKRQSVAFWCNPISGHATLYWYQQILGQGPKLLIQFQNNGVVDDSQLPKDRFSAERLKGVDSTLKIQPAKLEDSAVYLCASSLAGAGTEAFFGQGTRLTVV.

The chain couples TRBV6-5 to TRBJ2-7; 7 bases match TRBD1. V dropped 6 bases and J dropped 0; count of bases not matched to a gene: 5. Germline CDR1 and CDR2: MNHEY and SVGAGI. The CDR3 contains 14 residues. CDR3 coding DNA: TGTGCCAGCAGCCGACAGGGTCTCTCCTACGAGCAGTACTTC. Translated: CASSRQGLSYEQYF.

This chain connects TRBV19 to TRBJ2-7, with D perhaps TRBD1 (6 bases). Trimming removed 5 bases at V and 4 bases at J, with 15 bases between. This CDR3 comprises 14 residues. CDR1 is LNHDA and CDR2 is SQIVND in the germline V gene (reference sequence). The CDR3 sequence: CASSVTGIQYEQYF. The CDR3 bases are TGTGCCAGTAGTGTCACAGGGATCCAATACGAGCAGTACTTC.

The chain combines TRBV6-1 with TRBJ2-5, with 9 bases matching TRBD2. V shed 3 bases and J 4 bases; nucleotides not matched to a gene: 9. CDR1 and CDR2 (germline): MNHNS, SASEGT. This CDR3 has 16 residues. The CDR3 here is CASSDPRAGGRETQYF. Here the CDR3 DNA reads TGTGCCAGCAGTGACCCCCGAGCGGGGGGCCGAGAGACCCAGTACTTC.

The rearrangement joins TRBV5-4 to TRBJ2-7; 10 bases line up with TRBD1. Losses at the gene ends were 3 bases for V and 1 base for J; bases not matched to a gene: 4. This CDR3 has 15 amino acids. Per germline, CDR1 SGHNT and CDR2 YYREEE (reference sequence). CDR3 region: CASSSGGQGSYEQYF. CDR3 bases: TGTGCCAGCAGCTCGGGGGGACAGGGGTCCTACGAGCAGTACTTC.